This T cell receptor beta chain was observed in a study of blood T cell repertoires in COVID-19. Study-level background: T cells, B-cell-depleted T cells, or PBMCs supplied cDNA or gDNA.

Germline-derived CDR1 and CDR2 are SGHTA and FQGNSA. The V end was cut by 7 bases, the J end by 9 bases, with 10 bases between. This CDR3 contains 11 residues. Per the study methods: Nucleated cell number was recorded as an estimate derived from reference gene primer amplification. The table came from immunoSEQ multiplex PCR; TCRdb's copy has only in-frame clones and leaves some out. V, J and clone size are those of that table, while D and trimming were read from the DNA. The sample yields approximately 300,000 clones, 85% seen once. Everyone who took part was about 18 to 90 years old, and they came from about two dozen US areas.

The J gene is TRBJ2-1, the V gene TRBV7-2, with TRBD2 as a possible D gene (5 bases). This receptor was obtained from a woman aged 25 to 45 who had been exposed to COVID-19. What was sequenced was PBMCs or T cells enriched from blood (not recorded which). The CDR3 sequence: CASTLAAEQFF. For the CDR3, the DNA is TGTGCCAGCACCCTAGCAGCTGAGCAGTTCTTC.